This T cell receptor (beta chain) is from a study of T cell responses to AZD1222 COVID-19 vaccine (dated by TCRdb to the early 2020s). General notes on the study: TCR sequencing covered fewer than 250 trial participants: about 210 given two doses of AZD1222 and 26 given two doses of MenACWY control vaccine. Enrollment into the trials was organized by age into subgroups of 18-55, 56-69 and 70-plus years, and those subgroups contained approximately 150, 30 and 60 TCR-sequenced participants, respectively.

The CDR3 regions of human TCRbeta chains were analyzed by immunosequencing. The authors processed their data as follows. TCRs in the repertoires were compared against a reference library of SARS-CoV-2-specific TCRs that had been generated with the MIRA antigen-specificity platform. Breadth was defined as the fraction of unique TCRs that were SARS-CoV-2-associated. Depth was defined as the fraction of total T cells that were SARS-CoV-2-associated. Using the MIRA data, each spike-specific TCR was mapped to the spike region that the TCR reacts to and placed in a CD4 or CD8 class. Log10-transformed breadth and depth values were compared by one-way ANOVA with Sidak's multiple comparisons tests. TCRdb limited this immuneACCESS table to in-frame rearrangements with V and J called. A share of clones is missing; checked studies link under half to unresolved V genes, and the rest is unexplained. V and J calls and clone size come straight from that table; D and trimming were deduced from the DNA. In all, the sample holds roughly 150,000 clones, and 88% of those were seen once. The ten largest clones take up 3.1% of the sample.

The time point label corresponds to: about 28 days (+/-7) after the second vaccine dose. Because spike-specific TCR depth and breadth did not differ between the two schedules, AZD1222 recipients who got a second dose at roughly 4 weeks were pooled with those who got a second dose at roughly 12 weeks. Vaccinee samples were obtained from the UK trials COV001 and COV002, which included a single-blind randomized controlled phase 2/3 trial of AZD1222 (ChAdOx1 nCoV-19) in healthy adults. For TCRbeta chain sequencing, PBMC samples were collected from trial participants at day 0 and at day 28 after the second dose. The germline V gene (reference sequence) yields LNHDA for CDR1 and SQIVND for CDR2. V was cut back by 9 bases and J by 0 bases, leaving a gap of 11 bases between them. Measured from the cysteine to the phenylalanine, the CDR3 is 14 residues long. Of all the DNA, just the CDR3 is kept, 42 bases in frame from base 1.

The full study reports these points: Vaccine-associated CD4 TCRs spanned the whole spike protein, with dominant responses in regions 160-218 and 743-854. Because no day 14 peak-response samples were available, the repertoires could be characterized only after the peak T cell response. Participants were mostly white British and included more females than males, and it was suggested by the authors that clonal diversity may have been underestimated. Spike-specific TCR breadth and depth rose significantly after two AZD1222 doses compared with day 0 and with MenACWY recipients. Epitopes outside the regions mutated in the B.1.351 and B.1.1.7 variants were reportedly recognized by nearly half of the unique spike-specific TCRs. Conclusions about previously exposed vaccinees are limited, since just six AZD1222 recipients were seropositive for SARS-CoV-2 at baseline. In the small 56-69-year group, the increase in depth fell short of significance, most likely because of low power.

This clone was recorded once. What antigen it recognizes has not been identified. No base quality values were provided; no much bigger clone lies one nucleotide off. This sequence originates from an adult who received the AZD1222 COVID-19 vaccine. The specimen comprised peripheral blood, sampled 28 days after the second AZD1222 dose. The V and J genes are TRBV19 and TRBJ2-2, with the D gene uncertain. The DNA reads TGTGCCAGCCAGCGACGGACGAACACCGGGGAGCTGTTTTTT. It encodes CASQRRTNTGELFF.